This T cell receptor beta chain was retrieved from a study of blood T cell repertoires in COVID-19. The wider study: Collection of acute and convalescent COVID-19 samples took place in the United States, Italy and Spain. PBMCs, B-cell-depleted T cells, or T cells were the source of the cDNA or gDNA that made up the material.

V was cut by 0 bases and J by 4 bases, with 11 bases left in between. The CDR3 is made up of 15 amino acids. CDR1 is SGDLS and CDR2 is YYNGEE in the germline V gene. Per the study methods: Reference gene primer amplification in the assay estimated nucleated cell counts. TCRdb's table, derived via immunoSEQ multiplex PCR, lists solely in-frame clones and lacks some. That table gives V, J and clone size, and the DNA gave D and trimming. The repertoire has tens of thousands of clones, 80% of them found once; the top ten carry about 20%. The receptor was isolated from a man in his 70s with acute or convalescent COVID-19. Input material: peripheral blood. The chain carries TRBV9 and TRBJ2-4, with D possibly matching TRBD1 (5 bases). As DNA, the CDR3 is TGTGCCAGCAGCGTAGAAGGGCAGGGAAAAAACATTCAGTACTTC. Its protein is CASSVEGQGKNIQYF.